Below, 23 T cell receptor beta chains from the same sample are listed, as sequenced in a study of blood T cell repertoires in COVID-19. Using immunoSEQ multiplex PCR, the repertoire was profiled, and TCRdb retains in-frame clones only, with some absent. The table shows 85,000 to 95,000 clones, with 75% to 90% occurring only once. Sequences were obtained from peripheral blood. These receptors all stem from a woman older than 75 with active COVID-19.

This clone was counted only a few times. CDR3 coding DNA: TGTGCCCCCCACCCGGGACAGTCCTACGAGCAGTACTTC. Residues: CAPHPGQSYEQYF. The rearrangement links TRBV19 to TRBJ2-7, with 7 positions matching TRBD1. This CDR3 region has 13 residues. Unmatched junction bases numbered 8, after V lost 11 bases and J lost 1 base. Germline V gene data show CDR1 as LNHDA and CDR2 as SQIVND (reference sequence).

The V call is TRBV2, the J call TRBJ2-1, with 9 positions matching TRBD1. The germline CDR1 and CDR2 sequences are SNHLY and FYNNEI. The CDR3 length is 17 residues. Trimming removed 6 bases from V and 0 bases from J; junction bases left unmatched: 9. The CDR3 protein is CASRGRTGDLSYNEQFF. CDR3 DNA sequence: TGTGCCAGCAGGGGCCGGACAGGGGACCTCTCCTACAATGAGCAGTTCTTC.

J is TRBJ2-1 and V is TRBV19, with 12 nucleotides matching TRBD2. Germline CDR1 is LNHDA and CDR2 is SQIVND (reference sequence). V was pared by 2 bases and J by 7 bases, with 6 bases of the junction left unmatched. The length of the CDR3 is 16 residues. As DNA, the CDR3 is TGTGCCAGTAGTATACAGGGGACTAGCGGGTGGAATGAGCAGTTCTTC. It encodes CASSIQGTSGWNEQFF. Filled out from reference TRBV19 and TRBJ2-1, the complete variable domain reads DGGITQSPKYLFRKEGQNVTLSCEQNLNHDAMYWYRQDPGQGLRLIYYSQIVNDFQKGDIAEGYSVSREKKESFPLTVTSAQKNPTAFYLCASSIQGTSGWNEQFFGPGTRLTVL.

The chain employs TRBV19 and TRBJ2-7, with 9 bases identical to TRBD1. CDR1 and CDR2 (germline): LNHDA, SQIVND (reference sequence). Germline trimming cut 4 bases from V and 5 bases from J; bases unmatched to any gene: 9. The length of the CDR3 is 15 residues. CDR3 protein: CASSTQGTGFHEQYF. CDR3 sequence (DNA): TGTGCCAGTAGTACTCAAGGGACAGGGTTTCACGAGCAGTACTTC.

In nucleotides, the CDR3 is TGTGCCAGCAGCGCCTCTAGCGGGAGGGCCTACAATGAGCAGTTCTTC. The encoded protein is CASSASSGRAYNEQFF. The chain links TRBV7-2 to TRBJ2-1, with 12 bases aligning to TRBD2. The junction had 4 bases not matched to a gene; V was cut back by 5 bases and J by 2 bases. The CDR3 is made up of 16 amino acids. CDR1 SGHTA and CDR2 FQGNSA come from the germline V gene.

This clone has only one observation. The chain combines TRBV12-3 or TRBV12-4 with TRBJ1-2; no reliable D call. With 4 bases removed from V and 2 bases from J, the gap between germline ends came to 5 bases. The CDR3 runs to 12 residues. CDR3 protein: CASSSRNYGYTF. DNA of the CDR3: TGTGCCAGCAGTTCTCGGAACTATGGCTACACCTTC.

This rearrangement joins TRBV3-1 (or the pseudogene TRBV3-2) to TRBJ2-4, with D tentatively TRBD1 (6 bases). From germline, CDR1 is LGHDT and CDR2 YNNKEL (reference sequence). This CDR3 comprises 17 residues. Trimming left V 1 base short and J 0 bases short, with 13 bases between. Here the CDR3 DNA reads TGTGCCAGCAGCCAAGGCGAGGGGACATTAGCCAAAAACATTCAGTACTTC. Protein sequence: CASSQGEGTLAKNIQYF.

Concerning this clone: The sample contains more than one DNA sequence encoding this CDR3. This rearrangement joins TRBV3-1 (or the pseudogene TRBV3-2) to TRBJ1-2, with D unresolved. Trimming took 1 base from V and 4 from J, leaving 7 bases between them. The length of the CDR3 is 13 residues. Per germline, CDR1 LGHDT and CDR2 YNNKEL (reference sequence). The CDR3: CASSQARSYGYTF. CDR3 in DNA: TGTGCCAGCAGCCAAGCCAGATCCTATGGCTACACCTTC.

V usage is TRBV11-1 and J usage is TRBJ2-2, with D possibly being TRBD2 (6 bases). CDR1 is SGHAT and CDR2 is FQDESV in the germline V gene (reference sequence). This CDR3 has 15 amino acids. The V end was cut by 3 bases, the J end by 5 bases, with 13 bases between. The CDR3 sequence is CASSFVVGRTGELFF. For the CDR3, the DNA is TGTGCCAGCAGCTTTGTGGTAGGGAGGACCGGGGAGCTGTTTTTT.

V is TRBV4-1 and J is TRBJ2-7; D possibly corresponds to TRBD2 (6 bases). The CDR3 covers 16 residues. Germline V gene data show CDR1 as MGHRA and CDR2 as YSYEKL. V was cut by 0 bases and J by 4 bases, with 16 bases left in between. As DNA, the CDR3 is TGCGCCAGCAGCCAAGATGCCACTTCAGGACTATACGAGCAGTACTTC. The encoded protein is CASSQDATSGLYEQYF.

The chain couples TRBV24-1 to TRBJ2-3; a weak D match, TRBD2 (6 bases). The germline CDR1 and CDR2 sequences are KGHDR and SFDVKD. The V end was cut by 4 bases, the J end by 7 bases, with 17 bases between. The CDR3 length is 15 residues. As DNA, the CDR3 is TGTGCCACCAGTGACCCCTATCGACTAGGGCATACGCAGTATTTT. Translation: CATSDPYRLGHTQYF.

The chain carries TRBV19 and TRBJ2-5, with a weak D call TRBD1 (6 bases). CDR1 and CDR2 from the germline V gene are LNHDA and SQIVND (reference sequence). Trimming took 4 bases from V and 5 from J, leaving 17 bases between them. The CDR3 extends over 15 amino acids. CDR3 nucleotide sequence: TGTGCCAGTAGTACCTTGACAGGCCGCGCGGAGACCCAGTACTTC. It translates to CASSTLTGRAETQYF.

J is TRBJ2-7 and V is TRBV25-1; D is perhaps TRBD1 (6 bases). There are 16 residues in the CDR3. Germline V gene sequence: CDR1 MGHDK, CDR2 SYGVNS. Trimming stripped 5 bases from V and 3 bases from J, with 20 bases between. In DNA form, the CDR3 reads TGTGCCAGCAGTCCCCAACAGGACAGTGAGGGCTACGAGCAGTACTTC. Amino acid sequence: CASSPQQDSEGYEQYF.

The chain has TRBV5-1 and TRBJ2-2; 15 bases line up with TRBD2. There are 16 residues in the CDR3. CDR1 and CDR2 (germline): SGHRS, YFSETQ. The V segment lost 3 bases and the J segment 4 bases; nucleotides outside the gene matches: 1. The CDR3 here is CASSWTSGRGTGELFF. In nucleotides, the CDR3 is TGCGCCAGCAGCTGGACTAGCGGGAGGGGCACCGGGGAGCTGTTTTTT.

The chain employs TRBV7-3 and TRBJ2-2; D is perhaps TRBD1 (6 bases). Trimming removed 2 bases at V and 3 bases at J, with 10 bases between. Per germline, CDR1 SGHTA and CDR2 FQGTGA. The CDR3 sequence is 15 residues long. The CDR3 region has the DNA TGTGCCAGCAGCTTACAGGGGTTGGACACCGGGGAGCTGTTTTTT. Protein: CASSLQGLDTGELFF.

The gene calls are TRBV10-2 and TRBJ2-1; maybe TRBD1 (5 bases). The CDR3 has 18 residues. CDR1 and CDR2 (germline): WSHSY, SAAADI. Trimming removed 3 bases at V and 5 bases at J, with 23 bases between. CDR3 protein: CASSDPLFSREKDNEQFF. CDR3 nucleotide sequence: TGCGCCAGCAGTGATCCCTTATTCAGCAGGGAAAAGGACAATGAGCAGTTCTTC.

The chain recombines TRBV23-1 with TRBJ1-5; tentative D call: TRBD1 (5 bases). TRBV23-1 qualifies as an ORF whose function is uncertain. CDR3 length equals 16 residues. Trimming pared 3 bases from V and 5 bases from J, leaving 17 bases between. CDR3 amino acids: CASSHGRREGHQPQHF. CDR3 bases: TGCGCCAGCAGTCATGGGAGGCGGGAGGGACATCAGCCCCAGCATTTT.

The V call is TRBV19, the J call TRBJ1-1; 10 bases align to TRBD1. Germline V gene lookup returns CDR1 LNHDA and CDR2 SQIVND (reference sequence). The CDR3 is 15 amino acids. The ends lost 7 bases at V and 2 bases at J; junction bases unmatched: 7. For the CDR3, the DNA is TGTGCCAGTAAATATCGACAGGGGGCCAACACTGAAGCTTTCTTT. Amino acids: CASKYRQGANTEAFF.

The genes are TRBV2 and TRBJ2-7; 8 bases line up with TRBD2. Germline loops: CDR1 SNHLY, CDR2 FYNNEI. The CDR3 has 16 residues. With V trimmed by 0 bases and J by 4 bases, 8 bases remained unmatched. CDR3 in DNA: TGTGCCAGCAGTGAAGCTTCGGGAGGGAACGGGTACGAGCAGTACTTC. The encoded protein is CASSEASGGNGYEQYF.

The chain recombines TRBV5-1 with TRBJ1-2; tentative D call: TRBD1 (5 bases). There are 16 residues in the CDR3. V lost 0 bases and J lost 4, with 16 bases in between. Germline loops: CDR1 SGHRS, CDR2 YFSETQ. In DNA, the CDR3 is TGCGCCAGCAGCTTGGGGGATCAGGGCTTCTCCTATGGCTACACCTTC. The encoded protein is CASSLGDQGFSYGYTF.

V gene TRBV11-2 combines with J gene TRBJ2-1, with D perhaps TRBD2 (6 bases). Between the trimmed V and J ends, which lost 0 bases and 13 bases, there was a span of 13 bases. The CDR3 loop spans 13 amino acids. Germline CDR1 and CDR2: SGHAT and FQNNGV. The CDR3 DNA follows: TGTGCCAGCAGCTTAGACGGGGCGGGGACCCAGTTCTTC. Translating it yields CASSLDGAGTQFF.

A single count supports this clone. The J gene is TRBJ1-1, the V gene TRBV23-1; TRBD1 matches 11 bases. TRBV23-1 is labeled an ORF, and its function is uncertain. V was pared by 2 bases and J by 1 base, with 3 bases of the junction left unmatched. This CDR3 has 16 residues. Here the CDR3 DNA reads TGCGCCAGCAGTCAAGGACAGGGGGCAGAGAACACTGAAGCTTTCTTT. As protein: CASSQGQGAENTEAFF.

J is TRBJ1-4 and V is TRBV12-5; 7 nucleotides agree with TRBD1. CDR3 size: 14 residues. Germline loops: CDR1 LGHNT, CDR2 FRNRAP. V was clipped by 6 bases and J by 11 bases; unmatched bases: 12. CDR3 sequence (DNA): TGTGCTAGTGGCCGAGACAGGGAGACTAGGAAACTGTTTTTT. This translates into CASGRDRETRKLFF.